This T cell receptor beta chain originates from a study of tumor-infiltrating lymphocytes in primary liver carcinoma. Study at large: Participating patients were men and women between 30 and 69 years old.

Blood RNA came from unsorted whole blood; germline DNA was also extracted. In advance of surgery, around 4 milliliters of peripheral blood were collected. In its sample, this clonotype was seen a few times. CDR1 is SGHVS and CDR2 is FQNEAQ in the germline V gene. The germline V and J ends were trimmed by 8 bases and 6 bases, with 20 bases remaining between them. CDR3 size: 15 residues. Starting material of 450 to 500 ng total RNA yielded TCR beta cDNA via a constant-region primer. Library construction for TCR beta comprised three nested multiplex PCR rounds performed with slightly modified ARM-PCR. A C-beta reverse primer was combined with TRBV1-TRBV30 forward primers in the first two PCR rounds, and each round had around 11 cycles. TCRdb redid the calling of the multiplex PCR reads with MiXCR, one entry per CDR3 protein. The data contain about 320,000 distinct CDR3 sequences, 58% of them singletons.

This sequence originates from a woman in her 30s with primary liver carcinoma and hepatitis B virus infection. The material sequenced was peripheral blood. The chain combines TRBV7-8 with TRBJ2-4, with D possibly being TRBD2 (7 bases). CDR3 loop: CASAGRGGGVNIQYF. The CDR3 DNA reads TGTGCCAGCGCCGGGCGGGGAGGGGGGGTAAACATTCAGTACTTC.